This TCR beta chain emerged from a study of T cell changes during pregnancy in multiple sclerosis. Germline CDR1 and CDR2: MDHEN and SYDVKM. The CDR3 loop spans 14 amino acids. V was clipped by 3 bases and J by 3 bases; unmatched bases: 2. The table came from immunoSEQ multiplex PCR; TCRdb's copy has only in-frame clones and leaves some out. The sample lists roughly 69,000 clones; 90% to 95% were seen once. V and J are TRBV28 and TRBJ1-5; 7 positions agree with TRBD1. This sequence originates from a female donor with multiple sclerosis, enrolled in a pregnancy study. Sample: peripheral blood, taken after pregnancy. CDR3 residues: CASSLGQHNQPQHF. The CDR3 DNA sequence: TGTGCCAGCAGTTTGGGACAGCACAATCAGCCCCAGCATTTT.